This TCR beta chain was retrieved from a study of T cells in Graves' hyperthyroidism and ophthalmopathy. Study-wide context: Peripheral blood was drawn at first diagnosis, prior to all treatment. The study, taken as a whole, reports: Classification by a 13 V-J model distinguished ophthalmopathy from stable hyperthyroidism.

Each diagnosis was grounded in clinical symptoms, serum thyroxine and TRAb, thyroid ultrasound, and orbital computed tomography. The PBMCs were taken from about 9.7 ml of fresh peripheral blood. The CDR3 regions of TCR beta were amplified from RNA transcripts. HTBI primers were the set used in a first-round RT-PCR of the TCR CDR3. TCRdb recomputed calls from the multiplex PCR reads with MiXCR, one row per CDR3 protein. The sample holds some 350,000 distinct CDR3 sequences; 13% to 15% are singletons and the top ten take roughly a fifth. This clonotype appeared a few times. The antigen is not known. The specimen was blood. This clonotype was sampled from a woman aged 60-70 years with Graves' ophthalmopathy.

As DNA, the CDR3 is TGTGCCAGTAAGGGCGACCCCTCCTACAATGAGCAGTTCTTC. Its translation is CASKGDPSYNEQFF. V is TRBV19 and J is TRBJ2-1; no definite D call. CDR1 is LNHDA and CDR2 is SQIVND in the germline V gene (reference sequence). Trimming stripped 7 bases from V and 0 bases from J, with 10 bases between. The CDR3 runs 14 residues.